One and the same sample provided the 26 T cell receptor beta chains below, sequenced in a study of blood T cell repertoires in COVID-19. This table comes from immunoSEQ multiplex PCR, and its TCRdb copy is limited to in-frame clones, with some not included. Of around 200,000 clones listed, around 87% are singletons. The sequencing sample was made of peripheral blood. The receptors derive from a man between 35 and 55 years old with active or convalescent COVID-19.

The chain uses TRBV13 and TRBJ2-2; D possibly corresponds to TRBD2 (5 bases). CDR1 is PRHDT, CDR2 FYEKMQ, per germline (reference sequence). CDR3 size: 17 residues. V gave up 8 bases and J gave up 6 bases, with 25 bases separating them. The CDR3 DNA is TGTGCCAGCGCCCGTACGCCAGGACGTGCCGGGGCCGGGGAGCTGTTTTTT. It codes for CASARTPGRAGAGELFF.

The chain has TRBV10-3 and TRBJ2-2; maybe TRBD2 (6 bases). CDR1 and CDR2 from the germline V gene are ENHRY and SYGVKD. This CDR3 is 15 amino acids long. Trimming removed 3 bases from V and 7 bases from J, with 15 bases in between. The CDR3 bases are TGTGCCATCAGTGAAGTCGGTTGGGGAGGCGGGGAGCTGTTTTTT. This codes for CAISEVGWGGGELFF.

DNA for the CDR3: TGTGCCAGCAGCGTTGACAGGGGGAACACTGAAGCTTTCTTT. Its protein is CASSVDRGNTEAFF. The rearrangement joins TRBV9 to TRBJ1-1, with 8 bases lining up with TRBD1. This CDR3 region has 14 residues. The ends lost 2 bases at V and 1 base at J; junction bases unmatched: 1. Germline V gene lookup returns CDR1 SGDLS and CDR2 YYNGEE.

CDR3 sequence: CASSFRDSQTQYF. The CDR3 bases are TGTGCCAGCAGCTTCCGGGACTCCCAGACCCAGTACTTC. The gene calls are TRBV5-4 and TRBJ2-5, with a weak D call TRBD2 (6 bases). There are 13 residues in the CDR3. The V gene lost 2 bases and the J gene lost 6 bases, with 11 bases spanning the gap. Germline CDR1 is SGHNT and CDR2 is YYREEE (reference sequence).

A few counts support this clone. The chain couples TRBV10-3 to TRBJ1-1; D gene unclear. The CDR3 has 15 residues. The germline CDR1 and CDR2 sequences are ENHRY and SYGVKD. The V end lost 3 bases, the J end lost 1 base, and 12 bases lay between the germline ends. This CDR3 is CAISDGRHENTEAFF. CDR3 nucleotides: TGTGCCATCAGTGACGGTCGACACGAGAACACTGAAGCTTTCTTT.

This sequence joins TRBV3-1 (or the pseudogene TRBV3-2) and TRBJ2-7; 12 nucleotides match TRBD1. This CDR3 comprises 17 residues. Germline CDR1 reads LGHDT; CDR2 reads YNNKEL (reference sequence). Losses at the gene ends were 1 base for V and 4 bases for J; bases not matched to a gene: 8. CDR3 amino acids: CASSQGVWGQGAYEQYF. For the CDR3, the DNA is TGTGCCAGCAGCCAAGGTGTTTGGGGACAGGGGGCTTACGAGCAGTACTTC.

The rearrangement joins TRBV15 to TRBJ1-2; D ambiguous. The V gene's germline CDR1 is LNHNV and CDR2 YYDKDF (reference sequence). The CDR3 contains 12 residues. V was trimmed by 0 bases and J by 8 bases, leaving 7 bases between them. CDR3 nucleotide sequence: TGTGCCACCAGCAGAGAGGCTGGCGGCTACACCTTC. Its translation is CATSREAGGYTF.

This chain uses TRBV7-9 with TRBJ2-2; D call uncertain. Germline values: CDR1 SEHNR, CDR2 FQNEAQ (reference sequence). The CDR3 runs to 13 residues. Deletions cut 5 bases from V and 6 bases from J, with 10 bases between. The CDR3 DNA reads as TGTGCCAGCAGCCGCCGAGAGGCCGGGGAGCTGTTTTTT. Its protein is CASSRREAGELFF. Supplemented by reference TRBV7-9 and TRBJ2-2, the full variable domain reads DTGVSQNPRHKITKRGQNVTFRCDPISEHNRLYWYRQTLGQGPEFLTYFQNEAQLEKSRLLSDRFSAERPKGSFSTLEIQRTEQGDSAMYLCASSRREAGELFFGEGSRLTVL.

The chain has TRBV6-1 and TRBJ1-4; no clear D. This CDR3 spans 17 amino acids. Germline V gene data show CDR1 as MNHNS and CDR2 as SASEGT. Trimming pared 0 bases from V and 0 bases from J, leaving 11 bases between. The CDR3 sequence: CASSEAVSGATNEKLFF. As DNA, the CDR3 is TGTGCCAGCAGTGAAGCCGTCAGCGGGGCAACTAATGAAAAACTGTTTTTT.

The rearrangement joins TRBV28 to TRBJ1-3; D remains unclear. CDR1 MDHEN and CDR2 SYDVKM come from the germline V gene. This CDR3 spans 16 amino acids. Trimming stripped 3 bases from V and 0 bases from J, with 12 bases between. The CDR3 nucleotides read TGTGCCAGCAGTTTGCTCCTGGGGAGCTCTGGAAACACCATATATTTT. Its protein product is CASSLLLGSSGNTIYF.

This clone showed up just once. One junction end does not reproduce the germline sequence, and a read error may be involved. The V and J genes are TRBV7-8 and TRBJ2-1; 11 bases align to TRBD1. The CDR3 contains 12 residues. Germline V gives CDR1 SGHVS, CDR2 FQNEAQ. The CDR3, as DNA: TGTGCCAGCAGCGCGGACAGGGGGCGGCGGATCTTC. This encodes CASSADRGRRIF. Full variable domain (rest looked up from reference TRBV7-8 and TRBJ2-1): GAGVSQSPRYKVAKRGQDVALRCDPISGHVSLFWYQQALGQGPEFLTYFQNEAQLDKSGLPSDRFFAERPEGSVSTLKIQRTQQEDSAVYLCASSADRGRRIFGPGTRLTVL.

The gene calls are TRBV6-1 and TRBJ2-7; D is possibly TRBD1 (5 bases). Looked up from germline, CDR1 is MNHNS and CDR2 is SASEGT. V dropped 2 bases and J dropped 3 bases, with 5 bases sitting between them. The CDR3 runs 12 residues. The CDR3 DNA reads TGTGCCAGCAGTGAAAGGGGCTACGAGCAGTACTTC. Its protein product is CASSERGYEQYF.

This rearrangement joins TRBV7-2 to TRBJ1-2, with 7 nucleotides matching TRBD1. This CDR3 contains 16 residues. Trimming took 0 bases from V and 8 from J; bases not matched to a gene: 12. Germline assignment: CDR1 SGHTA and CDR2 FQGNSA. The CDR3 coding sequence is TGTGCCAGCAGCTTAGCGACCGGACAGGCCGCGGGAGGCTACACCTTC. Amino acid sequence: CASSLATGQAAGGYTF.

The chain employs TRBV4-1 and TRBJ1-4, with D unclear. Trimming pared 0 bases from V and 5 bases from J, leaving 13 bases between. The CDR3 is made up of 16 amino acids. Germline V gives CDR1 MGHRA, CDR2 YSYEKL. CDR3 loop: CASSQDRVQDNEKLFF. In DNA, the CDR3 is TGCGCCAGCAGCCAAGATCGGGTTCAAGACAATGAAAAACTGTTTTTT.

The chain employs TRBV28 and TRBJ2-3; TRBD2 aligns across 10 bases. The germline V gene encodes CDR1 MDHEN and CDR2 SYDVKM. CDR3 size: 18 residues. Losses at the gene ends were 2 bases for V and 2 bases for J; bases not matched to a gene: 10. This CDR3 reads CASSLVPSGSLNTDTQYF. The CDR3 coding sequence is TGTGCCAGCAGTTTAGTGCCTAGCGGGAGCCTTAACACAGATACGCAGTATTTT.

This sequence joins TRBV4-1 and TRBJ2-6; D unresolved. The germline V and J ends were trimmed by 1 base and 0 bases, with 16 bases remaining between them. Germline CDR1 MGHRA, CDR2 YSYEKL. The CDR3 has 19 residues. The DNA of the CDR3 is TGCGCCAGCAGCCAAGTCGGAACACAGACAAGCTCTGGGGCCAACGTCCTGACTTTC. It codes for CASSQVGTQTSSGANVLTF.

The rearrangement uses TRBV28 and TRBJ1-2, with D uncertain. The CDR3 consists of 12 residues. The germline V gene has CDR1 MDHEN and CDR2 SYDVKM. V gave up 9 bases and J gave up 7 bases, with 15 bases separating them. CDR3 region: CASTGSQGGYTF. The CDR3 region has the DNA TGTGCCAGTACCGGGAGCCAAGGTGGCTACACCTTC.

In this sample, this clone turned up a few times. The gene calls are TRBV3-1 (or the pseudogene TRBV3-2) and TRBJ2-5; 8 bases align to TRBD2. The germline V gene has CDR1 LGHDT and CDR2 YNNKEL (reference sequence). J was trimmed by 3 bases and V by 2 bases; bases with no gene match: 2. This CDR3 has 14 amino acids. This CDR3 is CASSQSGGEETQYF. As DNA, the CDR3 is TGTGCCAGCAGCCAATCGGGGGGGGAAGAGACCCAGTACTTC.

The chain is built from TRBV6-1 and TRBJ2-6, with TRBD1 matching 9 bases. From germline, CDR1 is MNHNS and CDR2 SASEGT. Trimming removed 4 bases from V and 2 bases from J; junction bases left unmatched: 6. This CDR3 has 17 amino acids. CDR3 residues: CASSALRTGAGANVLTF. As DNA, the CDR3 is TGTGCCAGCAGTGCCCTTCGGACAGGGGCTGGGGCCAACGTCCTGACTTTC.

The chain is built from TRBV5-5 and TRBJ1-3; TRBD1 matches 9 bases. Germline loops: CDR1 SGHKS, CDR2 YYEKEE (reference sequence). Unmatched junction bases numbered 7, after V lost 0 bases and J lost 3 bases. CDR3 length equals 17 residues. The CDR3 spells CASSLGLVDRGGNTIYF. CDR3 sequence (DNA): TGTGCCAGCAGCTTGGGTCTCGTGGACAGGGGTGGAAACACCATATATTTT. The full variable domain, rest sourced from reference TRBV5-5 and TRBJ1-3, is DAGVTQSPTHLIKTRGQQVTLRCSPISGHKSVSWYQQVLGQGPQFIFQYYEKEERGRGNFPDRFSARQFPNYSSELNVNALLLGDSALYLCASSLGLVDRGGNTIYFGEGSWLTVV.

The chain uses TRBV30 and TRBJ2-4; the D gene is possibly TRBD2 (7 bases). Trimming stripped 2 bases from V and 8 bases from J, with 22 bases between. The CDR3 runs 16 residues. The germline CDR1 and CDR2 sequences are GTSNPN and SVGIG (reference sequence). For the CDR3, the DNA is TGTGCCTGGAGTCAACTAGGGGGAGGGCAGGGAGACATTCAGTACTTC. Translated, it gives CAWSQLGGGQGDIQYF. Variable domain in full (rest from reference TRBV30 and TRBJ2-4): SQTIHQWPATLVQPVGSPLSLECTVEGTSNPNLYWYRQAAGRGLQLLFYSVGIGQISSEVPQNLSASRPQDRQFILSSKKLLLSDSGFYLCAWSQLGGGQGDIQYFGAGTRLSVL.

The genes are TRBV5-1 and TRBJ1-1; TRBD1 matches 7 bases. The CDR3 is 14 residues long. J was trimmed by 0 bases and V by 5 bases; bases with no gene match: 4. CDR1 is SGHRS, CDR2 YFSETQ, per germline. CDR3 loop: CASRTGAMNTEAFF. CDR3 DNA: TGCGCCAGCAGAACAGGGGCTATGAACACTGAAGCTTTCTTT.

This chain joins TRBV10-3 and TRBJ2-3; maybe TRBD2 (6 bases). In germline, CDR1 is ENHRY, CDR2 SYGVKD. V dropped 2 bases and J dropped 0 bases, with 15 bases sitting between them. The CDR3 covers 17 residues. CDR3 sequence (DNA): TGTGCCATCAGTGAGCCCGCCGGGACTCCAAGCACAGATACGCAGTATTTT. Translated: CAISEPAGTPSTDTQYF.

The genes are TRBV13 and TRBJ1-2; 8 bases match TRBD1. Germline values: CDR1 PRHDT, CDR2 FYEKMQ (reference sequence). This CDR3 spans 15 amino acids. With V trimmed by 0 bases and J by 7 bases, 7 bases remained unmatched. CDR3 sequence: CASSLGRQGASGYTF. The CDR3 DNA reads TGTGCCAGCAGCTTAGGCCGGCAGGGGGCTTCTGGCTACACCTTC.

The CDR3 DNA reads TGTGCCATCTCTGGGGACAGGCTTTCCTACGAGCAGTACTTC. Encoded protein: CAISGDRLSYEQYF. The chain is built from TRBV10-3 and TRBJ2-7; the match to TRBD1 covers 8 bases. Germline CDR1 reads ENHRY; CDR2 reads SYGVKD. CDR3 length: 14 amino acids. Trimming cost V 8 bases and J 1 base; bases outside gene matches: 7.

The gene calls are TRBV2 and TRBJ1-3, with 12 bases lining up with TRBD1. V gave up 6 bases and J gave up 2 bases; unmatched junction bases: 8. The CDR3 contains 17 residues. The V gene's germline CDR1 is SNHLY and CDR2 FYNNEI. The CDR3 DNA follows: TGTGCCAGCAGGGGGACAGGGGGCCTCGGGGCTGGAAACACCATATATTTT. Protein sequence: CASRGTGGLGAGNTIYF.